One T cell receptor (beta chain) is described in this entry. This clonotype is a singleton in its sample. Its specific antigen is unknown. No base quality information exists; no much larger clone differs at one position. This sample was taken from a study of blood T cells in healthy people across ages (dated by TCRdb to the mid-2010s). About the study as a whole: In model experiments, template switching captured roughly one uniquely barcoded TCR beta cDNA molecule for every two T cells. The study measured age-related changes in TCR beta repertoire diversity using deep sequencing normalized with unique cDNA molecular identifiers. Donors were grouped into four age groups: young (average 16 years), middle-aged (about 40), aged (about 60) and long-lived (approximately 75). To avoid experimental bias, donors of different ages were spread randomly across the sequencing lanes. For two donors (one aged 18 to 30 and one aged 80 or older), the study analyzed two additional independent replicas of 1 million unique cDNA reads from the same blood draw. Points the paper makes about the study in general: Donor CMV infection status was unknown, potentially confounding age-related changes in expanded clonotypes. Since profiling was done on bulk unsorted PBMCs, naive and antigen-experienced compartments could not be conclusively compared. As age increased, observed TCR beta diversity per million T cells dropped in a roughly linear way, and a significant reduction was already evident by age 40. There was a strong correlation between observed TCR beta diversity and the percentage of naive T cells measured by flow cytometry. Estimates of total diversity based on one million sequenced T cells were considered lower bounds and underestimates. Compared with the aged group, the long-lived group had more naive CD4+ T cells, fewer expanded clones and increased TCR diversity, a pattern suggesting age selection.

According to the germline V gene (reference sequence), CDR1 reads MNHEY and CDR2 reads SMNVEV. The CDR3 goes from the cysteine to the phenylalanine over 15 residues. Only the CDR3 DNA stays, 45 bases, in frame from base 1. Between the V and J ends, shortened by 0 bases and 4 bases respectively, the junction contains 9 bases. The donors were roughly 39 Caucasian individuals from Russia, aged 6 to 90 years, who were systemically healthy. Roughly 11 milliliters of peripheral blood were drawn from each donor into EDTA-treated Vacutainer tubes. Ficoll-Paque density-gradient centrifugation was used to isolate PBMCs, with at least 6.5 million per sample. Trizol reagent was used to extract total RNA from PBMCs, with at least 5.5 micrograms per sample. For every donor, an aliquot of PBMCs went through flow cytometry to measure the percentages of naive CD45RAhigh/CD27high T cells. Receptor libraries were prepared by 5' RACE. The instrument given in TCRdb is Illumina HiSeq 2500. A second PCR of about 7 to 12 cycles was run with a J-beta primer mix and a sample-barcoded 5' primer. A unique molecular identifier was introduced onto each TCR beta cDNA molecule by a template-switch 5' adaptor carrying 12 random nucleotides. Each sample yielded at least 3 million CDR3-containing paired-end reads. The Mint cDNA synthesis kit, primed by a TRBC-specific oligonucleotide, was used to synthesize first-strand cDNA from all RNA. After uracil-DNA glycosylase treatment, a first 18-cycle PCR used universal primers M1SS and BC2_uni_R on all cDNA. As for the authors' bioinformatics: For normalization, 1 million high-quality reads, each with a distinct molecular identifier, were randomly selected from each sample. Reads sharing molecular identifiers were discarded rather than binned into consensus sequences. CDR3 identification, clonotype clustering and error correction used MiTCR with a Q25 quality threshold and the strictest error-elimination algorithm. A nonparametric unseen species model with Euler transformation was used to estimate a lower bound on total TCR beta diversity. TCRdb handled the public reads itself, with Q25 trimming in fastp and clone calling in MiXCR, and kept productive beta chains. Rows are combined by CDR3 protein, so each entry shows the most common genes and DNA. None of the V and J calls come from the authors' own analysis; TCRdb made them. This sample comprises hundreds of thousands of distinct CDR3 sequences, about 48% of them detected only once. The top ten clones comprise about an eighth of the sample.

The origin of this receptor is a young man in good health. The chain joins TRBV27 to TRBJ1-4, and possibly TRBD1, on 6 matching bases. What was sequenced was blood. The CDR3 sequence is CASSLSPGVNEKLFF. The DNA is TGTGCCAGCAGTTTATCCCCAGGGGTTAATGAAAAACTGTTTTTT.